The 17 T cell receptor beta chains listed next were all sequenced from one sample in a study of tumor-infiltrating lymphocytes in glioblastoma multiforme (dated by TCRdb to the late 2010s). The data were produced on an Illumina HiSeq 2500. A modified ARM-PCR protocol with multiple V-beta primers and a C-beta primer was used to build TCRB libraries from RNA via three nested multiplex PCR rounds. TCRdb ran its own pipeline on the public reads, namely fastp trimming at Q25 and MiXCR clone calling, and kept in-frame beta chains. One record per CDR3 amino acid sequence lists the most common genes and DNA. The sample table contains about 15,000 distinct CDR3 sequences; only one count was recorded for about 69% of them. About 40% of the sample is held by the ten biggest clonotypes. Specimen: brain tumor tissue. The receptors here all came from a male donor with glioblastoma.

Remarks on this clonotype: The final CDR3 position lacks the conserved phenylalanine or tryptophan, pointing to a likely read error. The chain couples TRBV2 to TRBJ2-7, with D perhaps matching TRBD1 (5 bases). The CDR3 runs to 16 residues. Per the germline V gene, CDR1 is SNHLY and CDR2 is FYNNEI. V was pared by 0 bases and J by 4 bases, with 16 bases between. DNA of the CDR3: TGTGCCAGCAGTGAAGCGATAGGGGATACCCTTTACGAGCAGTACCTC. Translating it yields CASSEAIGDTLYEQYL.

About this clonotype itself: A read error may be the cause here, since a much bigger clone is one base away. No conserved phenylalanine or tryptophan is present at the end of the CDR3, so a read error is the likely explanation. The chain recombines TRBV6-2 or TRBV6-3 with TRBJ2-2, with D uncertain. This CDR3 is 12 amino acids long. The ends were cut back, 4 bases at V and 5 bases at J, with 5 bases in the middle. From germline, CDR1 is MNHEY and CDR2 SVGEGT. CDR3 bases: TGTGCCAGCAGTTTTAAAACCGGGGAGCTGTTTCTT. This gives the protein CASSFKTGELFL.

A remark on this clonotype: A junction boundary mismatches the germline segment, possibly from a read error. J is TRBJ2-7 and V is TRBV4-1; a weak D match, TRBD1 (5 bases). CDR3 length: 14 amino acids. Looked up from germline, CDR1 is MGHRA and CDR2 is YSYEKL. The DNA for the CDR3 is TGTGCCAGCAGCCTGGACCAGGGCTCCTACGAGCAGTACTTC. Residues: CASSLDQGSYEQYF.

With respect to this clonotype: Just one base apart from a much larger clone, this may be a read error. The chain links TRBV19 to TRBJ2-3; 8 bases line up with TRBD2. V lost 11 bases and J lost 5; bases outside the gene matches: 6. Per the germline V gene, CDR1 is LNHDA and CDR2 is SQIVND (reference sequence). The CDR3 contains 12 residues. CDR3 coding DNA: TGTGCCTCGACTAGCGCGGAAGATACGCAGTATTTT. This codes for CASTSAEDTQYF.

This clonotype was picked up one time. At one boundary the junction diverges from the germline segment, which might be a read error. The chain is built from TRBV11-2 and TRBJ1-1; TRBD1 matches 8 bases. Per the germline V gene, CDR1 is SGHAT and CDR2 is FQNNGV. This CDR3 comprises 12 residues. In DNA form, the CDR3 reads TGTGCTAGCACCTTATTACAGGGGGTAGTGTTCTTT. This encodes CASTLLQGVVFF.

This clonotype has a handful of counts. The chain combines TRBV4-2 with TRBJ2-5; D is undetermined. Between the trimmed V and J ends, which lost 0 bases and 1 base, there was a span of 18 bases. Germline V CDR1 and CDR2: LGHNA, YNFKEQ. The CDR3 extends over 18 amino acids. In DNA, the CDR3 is TGTGCCAGCAGCCAAGATCTAACCGGTTGGGTGGCCCAAGAGACCCAGTACTTC. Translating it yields CASSQDLTGWVAQETQYF.

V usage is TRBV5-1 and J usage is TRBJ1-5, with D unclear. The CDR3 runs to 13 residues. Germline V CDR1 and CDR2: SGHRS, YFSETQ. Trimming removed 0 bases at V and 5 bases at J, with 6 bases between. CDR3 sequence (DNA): TGCGCCAGCAGCTTGGAGCTATATCAGCCCCAGCATTTT. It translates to CASSLELYQPQHF.

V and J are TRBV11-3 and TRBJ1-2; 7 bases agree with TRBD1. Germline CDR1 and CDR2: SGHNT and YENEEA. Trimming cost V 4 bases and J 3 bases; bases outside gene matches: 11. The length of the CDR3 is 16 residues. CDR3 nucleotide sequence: TGTGCCAGCAGCTCCCGTCGGGACAGACAAGACTATGGCTACACCTTC. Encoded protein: CASSSRRDRQDYGYTF.

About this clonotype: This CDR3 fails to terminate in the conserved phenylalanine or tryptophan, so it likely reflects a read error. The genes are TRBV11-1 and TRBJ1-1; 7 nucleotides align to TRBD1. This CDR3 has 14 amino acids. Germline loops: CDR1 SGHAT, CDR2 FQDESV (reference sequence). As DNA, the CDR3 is TGTGCCAGCGGCTTAGAGGAGTGGGACAGCGAGGCTTTCACT. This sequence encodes CASGLEEWDSEAFT.

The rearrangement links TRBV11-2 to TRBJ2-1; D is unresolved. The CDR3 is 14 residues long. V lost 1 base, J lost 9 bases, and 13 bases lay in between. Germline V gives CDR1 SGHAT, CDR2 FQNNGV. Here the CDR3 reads CASSLGAVGFEQFF. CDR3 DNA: TGTGCCAGCAGCTTAGGGGCCGTAGGCTTTGAGCAGTTCTTC.

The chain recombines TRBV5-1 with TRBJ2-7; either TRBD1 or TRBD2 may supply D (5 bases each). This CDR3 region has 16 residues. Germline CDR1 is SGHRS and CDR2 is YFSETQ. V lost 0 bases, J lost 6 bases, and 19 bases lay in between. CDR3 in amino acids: CASSLEGTLGLVEQYF. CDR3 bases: TGCGCCAGCAGCTTGGAAGGGACCCTAGGTCTGGTCGAGCAGTACTTC.

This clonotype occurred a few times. In DNA, the CDR3 is TGTGCCATCAGTGATATAGGGAGCGAGCAGTACTTC. This gives the protein CAISDIGSEQYF. The rearrangement joins TRBV10-3 to TRBJ2-7; D might be TRBD2 (5 bases). V gave up 3 bases and J gave up 6 bases, with 9 bases separating them. CDR3 length: 12 amino acids. The germline CDR1 and CDR2 sequences are ENHRY and SYGVKD.

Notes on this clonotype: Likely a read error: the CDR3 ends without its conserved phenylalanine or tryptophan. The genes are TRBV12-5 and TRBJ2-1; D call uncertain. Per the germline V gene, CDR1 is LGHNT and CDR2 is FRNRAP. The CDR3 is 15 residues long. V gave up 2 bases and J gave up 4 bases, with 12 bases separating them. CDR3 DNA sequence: TGTGCTAGTGGTTTGAGTCCTTACTGTTACAATGAGCAGTTCTCC. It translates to CASGLSPYCYNEQFS.

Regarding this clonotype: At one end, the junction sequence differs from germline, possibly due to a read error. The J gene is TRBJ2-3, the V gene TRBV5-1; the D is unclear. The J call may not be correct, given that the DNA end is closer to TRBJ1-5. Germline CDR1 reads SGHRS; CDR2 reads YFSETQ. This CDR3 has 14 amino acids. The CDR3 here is CDSSFTSVGDTQHF. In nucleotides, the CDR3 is TGCGACAGCAGCTTCACCAGCGTCGGAGATACGCAGCATTTT.

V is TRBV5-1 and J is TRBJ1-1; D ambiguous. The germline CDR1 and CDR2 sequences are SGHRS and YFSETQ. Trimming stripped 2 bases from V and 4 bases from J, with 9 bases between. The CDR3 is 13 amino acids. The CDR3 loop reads CASSFLWSTEAFF. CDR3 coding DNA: TGCGCCAGCAGCTTTTTGTGGAGCACTGAAGCTTTCTTT.

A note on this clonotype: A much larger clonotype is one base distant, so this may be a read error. The DNA of the CDR3 is TGCAGCGTTGGGTGGACTAGCGGGAGAACCAGGCAGTACTTC. Amino acids: CSVGWTSGRTRQYF. The J gene is TRBJ2-7, the V gene TRBV29-1; 13 bases map to TRBD2. CDR3 size: 14 residues. Germline V gene lookup returns CDR1 SQVTM and CDR2 ANQGSEA. V was pared by 4 bases and J by 9 bases, with 9 bases of the junction left unmatched.

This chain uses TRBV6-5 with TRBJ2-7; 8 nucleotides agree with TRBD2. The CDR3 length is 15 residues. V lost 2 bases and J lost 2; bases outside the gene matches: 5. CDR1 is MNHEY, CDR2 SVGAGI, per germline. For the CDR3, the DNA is TGTGCCAGCAGTTACGAGGCGGGGGGAGCCTACGAGCAGTACTTC. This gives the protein CASSYEAGGAYEQYF.